In its sample, the clone carrying this T cell receptor beta chain was seen a few times. This entry is derived from a study of blood T cell repertoires in COVID-19. CDR1 and CDR2 (germline): LNHDA, SQIVND (reference sequence). V was pared by 9 bases and J by 4 bases, with 7 bases of the junction left unmatched. This CDR3 contains 14 residues. Assay used: immunoSEQ multiplex PCR; TCRdb lists only in-frame clones, some missing. The table includes 85,000 to 130,000 clones, roughly 92% detected once. The clonotype originates from a man in his 60s with acute or convalescent COVID-19. The chain is built from TRBV19 and TRBJ1-1, with 11 positions matching TRBD1. Sequencing was done on a sample of peripheral blood. CDR3 sequence reads: CASLRTGGGTEAFF. The CDR3 DNA reads TGTGCCAGCCTAAGGACAGGGGGCGGCACTGAAGCTTTCTTT.